A single sample is the source of the 5 T cell receptor beta chains below, sequenced in a study of cytomegalovirus exposure and HLA in healthy donors. 13 Jbeta primers and 60 Vbeta primers were used for the PCR. Assay used: immunoSEQ multiplex PCR; TCRdb lists only in-frame clones, some missing. The sample records 130,000 or so clones, approximately 77% being singletons. Sequences were obtained from PBMCs. The receptors derive from a woman in her thirties or forties in good health and CMV-seronegative.

This clone appeared once. V is TRBV4-1 and J is TRBJ2-2, with D possibly matching TRBD2 (5 bases). The CDR3 is 15 amino acids. Trimming took off 4 bases at V and 0 bases at J, with 9 bases between the two ends. Per germline, CDR1 MGHRA and CDR2 YSYEKL. DNA for the CDR3: TGCGCCAGCAGCCCTGTCGGGGCGAACACCGGGGAGCTGTTTTTT. It specifies CASSPVGANTGELFF.

This chain connects TRBV4-1 to TRBJ2-5; 7 bases are a match to TRBD1. Germline V CDR1 and CDR2: MGHRA, YSYEKL. The CDR3 contains 14 residues. Trimming at V came to 4 bases and at J to 4 bases, leaving 6 bases not matched to a gene. The CDR3: CASSRDREIETQYF. In DNA form, the CDR3 reads TGCGCCAGCAGCCGCGACAGGGAAATAGAGACCCAGTACTTC.

The gene calls are TRBV2 and TRBJ2-4; possibly TRBD2 for D (5 bases). The CDR3 contains 14 residues. V shed 4 bases and J shed 3 bases, with 10 bases lying between them. CDR1 is SNHLY, CDR2 FYNNEI, per germline. DNA of the CDR3: TGTGCCAGCAGTGGAAATGGACTCAAAAACATTCAGTACTTC. It encodes CASSGNGLKNIQYF.

This clone was seen a handful of times. The V and J genes are TRBV19 and TRBJ2-6; no reliable D call. The germline V and J ends were trimmed by 5 bases and 0 bases, with 14 bases remaining between them. This CDR3 comprises 17 residues. The germline V gene has CDR1 LNHDA and CDR2 SQIVND (reference sequence). CDR3 sequence (DNA): TGTGCCAGTAGTCGACTGGTAGGCAGCTCTGGGGCCAACGTCCTGACTTTC. Encoded protein: CASSRLVGSSGANVLTF.

The rearrangement uses TRBV29-1 and TRBJ1-1; tentative D call: TRBD1 (6 bases). The V end lost 7 bases, the J end lost 0 bases, and 12 bases lay between the germline ends. CDR3 length equals 13 residues. CDR1 is SQVTM, CDR2 ANQGSEA, per germline. The CDR3 nucleotides read TGCAGCGCTTTTGGGGGCATGAACACTGAAGCTTTCTTT. It specifies CSAFGGMNTEAFF.